This T cell receptor (beta chain) was identified in a study of T cell changes during pregnancy in multiple sclerosis. Assay: immunoSEQ multiplex PCR; the TCRdb copy retains only in-frame clones and omits some. Of some 43,000 clones listed, less than 95% are singletons. CDR3 length: 14 amino acids. Germline CDR1 reads LNHDA; CDR2 reads SQIVND (reference sequence). V lost 5 bases and J lost 0, with 11 bases in between. The clonotype comes from a female donor with multiple sclerosis, enrolled in a pregnancy study. This material consisted of CD8+ T cells from peripheral blood mononuclear cells, taken in the first trimester of pregnancy. The chain recombines TRBV19 with TRBJ2-7; D is possibly TRBD2 (5 bases). CDR3 nucleotide sequence: TGTGCCAGTAGTGGCGGGCCTGACTCCTACGAGCAGTACTTC. As protein: CASSGGPDSYEQYF.